The 32 T cell receptor beta chains presented below share a single source sample, sequenced in a study of spatial heterogeneity in lung cancer. Notes on the study in general: Tracking of tumor mutation counts was seen in expanded intratumoral alpha and beta TCR counts.

No antigen has been identified for these receptors. Via MiXCR, TCRdb re-called the 5' RACE reads, giving one row per CDR3 protein. The sample holds 5,700 or so distinct CDR3 sequences, about 7.7% seen once. Time point indicated: sample taken at primary tumor resection. Source: lung tumor tissue, taken at surgery. These receptors were obtained from a female donor with early-stage non-small cell lung cancer.

In this sample, this clonotype turned up many times. This beta chain is a stray sequence in a library constructed for alpha chains; its clone size is not meaningful. V usage is TRBV6-6 and J usage is TRBJ1-1; 7 bases map to TRBD1. CDR3 length: 13 residues. Trimming took 5 bases from V and 4 from J; bases not matched to a gene: 4. Per the germline V gene, CDR1 is MNHNY and CDR2 is SVGAGI (reference sequence). The DNA for the CDR3 is TGTGCCAGCAGTGACACAGGGGTCACTGAAGCTTTCTTT. Its translation: CASSDTGVTEAFF.

Worth noting for this clonotype: This beta chain came through as a stray read in a library set up for alpha chains, and its size says little. The chain uses TRBV27 and TRBJ1-5; D not certain. V was clipped by 6 bases and J by 4 bases, with 10 bases between them. Germline assignment: CDR1 MNHEY and CDR2 SMNVEV (reference sequence). This CDR3 comprises 13 residues. CDR3 bases: TGTGCCAGCAGCGGGAGCATTAATCAGCCCCAGCATTTT. It encodes CASSGSINQPQHF.

This clonotype is labeled medium-sized. This beta chain appears as a stray read in a library generated for alpha chains; its size is not informative. This chain links TRBV27 with TRBJ2-2, with D possibly being TRBD2 (6 bases). Per germline, CDR1 MNHEY and CDR2 SMNVEV (reference sequence). This CDR3 spans 14 amino acids. V lost 6 bases and J 7 bases, leaving 15 bases between the germline ends. CDR3 nucleotides: TGTGCCAGCAGCCCCTTGGGCGGGAACGGGGAGCTGTTTTTT. Translating it yields CASSPLGGNGELFF.

By proportion, this clonotype is medium-sized. This beta chain is a stray read from a library made for alpha chains; its abundance is not meaningful. The V and J genes are TRBV14 and TRBJ1-5; possible D gene TRBD1, 5 bases. Per the germline V gene, CDR1 is SGHDN and CDR2 is FVKESK. V gave up 1 base and J gave up 4 bases, with 8 bases separating them. The CDR3 is 14 residues long. This CDR3 reads CASSQGGGNQPQHF. Written as DNA, the CDR3 is TGTGCCAGCAGCCAAGGGGGGGGAAATCAGCCCCAGCATTTT. The variable domain in full, with the rest retrieved from reference TRBV14 and TRBJ1-5, is EAGVTQFPSHSVIEKGQTVTLRCDPISGHDNLYWYRRVMGKEIKFLLHFVKESKQDESGMPNNRFLAERTGGTYSTLKVQPAELEDSGVYFCASSQGGGNQPQHFGDGTRLSIL.

This clonotype showed up many times. In a library made to pick up alpha chains, this beta chain is a stray read with a size that means little. The chain couples TRBV6-2 or TRBV6-3 to TRBJ1-5; D unresolved. The V gene lost 2 bases and the J gene lost 4 bases, with 9 bases spanning the gap. CDR1 and CDR2 from the germline V gene are MNHEY and SVGEGT. The CDR3 consists of 14 residues. DNA for the CDR3: TGTGCCAGCAGTTACCCCGCAGTAAATCAGCCCCAGCATTTT. This codes for CASSYPAVNQPQHF.

In its sample, this clonotype was seen many times. For a library built for alpha chains, this beta chain is a stray read; little rests on its size. This sequence joins TRBV7-2 and TRBJ2-2; possible D gene TRBD1, 5 bases. V lost 1 base to trimming and J lost 4 bases, with 10 bases between them. The CDR3 runs to 15 residues. Germline CDR1 reads SGHTA; CDR2 reads FQGNSA. This CDR3 reads CASSLVQGSTGELFF. As DNA, the CDR3 is TGTGCCAGCAGCTTAGTGCAGGGTAGCACCGGGGAGCTGTTTTTT.

This clonotype was recorded many times. A library made for alpha chains picked up this beta chain off target, so its size means little. J is TRBJ1-1 and V is TRBV5-4, with D possibly TRBD1 on 6 matching bases. CDR1 SGHNT and CDR2 YYREEE come from the germline V gene (reference sequence). Trimming left V 5 bases short and J 1 base short, with 15 bases between. The CDR3 spans 15 residues. The CDR3 protein is CASRSYRATNTEAFF. The CDR3 DNA sequence: TGTGCCAGCAGATCTTACAGGGCAACGAACACTGAAGCTTTCTTT.

This clonotype is deemed medium-sized. This beta chain is a stray sequence in a library constructed for alpha chains; its clone size is not meaningful. This chain joins TRBV14 and TRBJ1-2; 10 bases align to TRBD1. With V trimmed by 4 bases and J by 8 bases, 10 bases remained unmatched. The CDR3 is made up of 15 amino acids. CDR1 and CDR2 (germline): SGHDN, FVKESK. As DNA, the CDR3 is TGTGCCAGCAGCCGCCGGGACAGGGGAACGAGAGGCTACACCTTC. Its protein is CASSRRDRGTRGYTF.

This clonotype was counted ten times or more. In a library made to pick up alpha chains, this beta chain is a stray read with a size that means little. This chain links TRBV23-1 with TRBJ2-1; 10 nucleotides agree with TRBD2. TRBV23-1 is flagged as an ORF with uncertain function. J lost 8 bases, V lost 0 bases, and 10 bases had no gene match. The CDR3 sequence is 17 residues long. As DNA, the CDR3 is TGCGCCAGCAGTCAATCGCGGGCTAGCGGGAGAAGCGATGAGCAGTTCTTC. This translates into CASSQSRASGRSDEQFF.

This clonotype showed up many times. This beta chain is a stray sequence in a library constructed for alpha chains; its clone size is not meaningful. The genes are TRBV12-2 and TRBJ2-1; whether TRBD1, the table's D call, matches the DNA was not checked. TRBV12-2 is recorded as a pseudogene. The CDR3 spans 15 residues. CDR3: CASRSGQGANNEQFF. The CDR3, as DNA: TGTGCAAGTCGCTCGGGACAGGGGGCGAACAATGAGCAGTTCTTC.

As regards this clonotype: A library prepared for alpha chains yielded this beta chain as an off-target read; its size is of little meaning. The rearrangement joins TRBV12-3 or TRBV12-4 to TRBJ1-6, with a weak D call TRBD1 (5 bases). V was cut by 6 bases and J by 6 bases, with 21 bases left in between. The CDR3 is made up of 17 amino acids. The CDR3 protein is CASSQTQGLGLNSPLHF. The DNA for the CDR3 is TGTGCCAGCAGCCAGACCCAGGGATTGGGGCTTAATTCACCCCTCCACTTT.

This clonotype was seen at least ten times. Being off target in a library aimed at alpha chains, this beta chain has a size of little meaning. V gene TRBV2 combines with J gene TRBJ1-2; D is undetermined. CDR1 is SNHLY, CDR2 FYNNEI, per germline. This CDR3 is 12 amino acids long. V lost 6 bases, J lost 4 bases, and 9 bases lay in between. The CDR3 DNA reads TGTGCCAGCAGCCTGGAACTCTATGGCTACACCTTC. Translated: CASSLELYGYTF.

The table lists this clonotype with many counts. Because the library targeted alpha chains, this beta chain is an off-target read whose size means little. The gene calls are TRBV7-9 and TRBJ1-1; D is unresolved. In germline, CDR1 is SEHNR, CDR2 FQNEAQ (reference sequence). CDR3 length equals 13 residues. Trimming took off 2 bases at V and 4 bases at J, with 8 bases between the two ends. Here the CDR3 DNA reads TGTGCCAGCAGCTTATCTCTGTCCACTGAAGCTTTCTTT. This gives the protein CASSLSLSTEAFF. The variable domain in full, completed from reference TRBV7-9 and TRBJ1-1, reads DTGVSQNPRHKITKRGQNVTFRCDPISEHNRLYWYRQTLGQGPEFLTYFQNEAQLEKSRLLSDRFSAERPKGSFSTLEIQRTEQGDSAMYLCASSLSLSTEAFFGQGTRLTVV.

This clonotype was counted between two and nine times. A read error may explain this, as a much larger clone is one base away. As an off-target read in a library built for alpha chains, this beta chain has a frequency of little significance. The chain carries TRBV23-1 and TRBJ2-1; unclear D gene. TRBV23-1 is an ORF, and what it does is uncertain. The CDR3 contains 14 residues. The V end was cut by 10 bases, the J end by 0 bases, with 13 bases between. The chain's CDR3 is CATPSICSYNEQFF. The CDR3 nucleotides are TGCGCCACCCCCAGCATTTGCTCCTACAATGAGCAGTTCTTC.

In its sample, this clonotype is medium-sized. The library was built for alpha chains, so this beta chain is an off-target read and its size means little. The gene calls are TRBV9 and TRBJ2-5, with D possibly TRBD2 on 5 matching bases. V lost 4 bases to trimming and J lost 4 bases, with 14 bases between them. The CDR3 is 14 amino acids. Per germline, CDR1 SGDLS and CDR2 YYNGEE. Here the CDR3 DNA reads TGTGCCAGCAGCCCAGAGGGAGCGTTAGAGACCCAGTACTTC. Translation: CASSPEGALETQYF.

The sample holds a few counts of this clonotype. One end of the junction is discordant with germline, which a read error may explain. This beta chain turned up in a library designed for alpha chains; as an off-target read, its abundance says little. This chain joins TRBV20-1 and TRBJ2-5; D remains unclear. The CDR3 length is 16 residues. Germline V gives CDR1 DFQATT, CDR2 SNEGSKA (reference sequence). CDR3 nucleotide sequence: TGCAGTGCTAGAGATTACAGTAAACTCCCCCAAGAGGCCCAGTACTTC. As protein: CSARDYSKLPQEAQYF.

This clonotype appeared many times. Because this beta chain is a stray read in a library intended to capture alpha chains, its abundance should not be given much weight. The rearrangement joins TRBV4-1 to TRBJ2-2; no firm D call. Germline V gene lookup returns CDR1 MGHRA and CDR2 YSYEKL. The CDR3 consists of 15 residues. The V end was cut by 5 bases, the J end by 0 bases, with 10 bases between. CDR3 loop: CASSSGSANTGELFF. The CDR3 bases are TGCGCCAGCAGCTCTGGGTCCGCGAACACCGGGGAGCTGTTTTTT.

This clonotype was counted a few times. This beta chain is off target for a library built for alpha chains, so its abundance means little. The rearrangement links TRBV6-5 to TRBJ2-2, with TRBD2 as a possible D gene (5 bases). Germline assignment: CDR1 MNHEY and CDR2 SVGAGI. The CDR3 runs to 16 residues. V gave up 5 bases and J gave up 1 base, with 14 bases separating them. CDR3 DNA: TGTGCCAGCAGTCCCAAACGGAGGTTGAACACCGGGGAGCTGTTTTTT. The encoded protein is CASSPKRRLNTGELFF.

In its sample, this clonotype is medium-sized (0.01 to 0.1%). As an off-target read in a library built for alpha chains, this beta chain has a frequency of little significance. The CDR3: CASSRLAGGYNEQFF. The CDR3 nucleotides read TGTGCCAGCAGCCGACTAGCGGGGGGGTACAATGAGCAGTTCTTC. V usage is TRBV5-5 and J usage is TRBJ2-1; TRBD2 aligns across 14 bases. Trimming at V came to 4 bases and at J to 4 bases, leaving 1 base not matched to a gene. The CDR3 sequence is 15 residues long. Germline CDR1 is SGHKS and CDR2 is YYEKEE (reference sequence).

This clonotype occurred many times. This beta chain is a stray read from a library made for alpha chains; its abundance is not meaningful. The V and J genes are TRBV5-1 and TRBJ2-5, with D tentatively TRBD1 or TRBD2 (5 bases each). The CDR3 totals 13 residues. Per germline, CDR1 SGHRS and CDR2 YFSETQ. Trimming left V 3 bases short and J 5 bases short, with 11 bases between. DNA for the CDR3: TGCGCCAGCAGCTACGGGGCTAGGGAGACCCAGTACTTC. It is translated as CASSYGARETQYF.

This clonotype was recorded at least ten times. This beta chain was picked up by a library intended for alpha chains and is off target, so its count carries little meaning. The genes are TRBV7-9 and TRBJ2-1, with TRBD2 matching over 9 bases. Germline CDR1 reads SEHNR; CDR2 reads FQNEAQ (reference sequence). With 5 bases clipped from V and 9 bases from J, the junction kept 11 bases outside the gene matches. The CDR3 runs to 15 residues. DNA for the CDR3: TGTGCCAGCAGCAAAACCAGGGTAGCGGGAGCTGAGCAGTTCTTC. Its translation is CASSKTRVAGAEQFF.

The table lists this clonotype with many counts. As an off-target read in a library built for alpha chains, this beta chain has a frequency of little significance. The chain recombines TRBV7-2 with TRBJ2-7; no firm D call. V was pared by 5 bases and J by 1 base, with 18 bases between. CDR1 and CDR2 from the germline V gene are SGHTA and FQGNSA. The CDR3 covers 16 residues. The CDR3 DNA reads as TGTGCCAGCAGCCAACGGACCAGTATTATGTCCTACGAGCAGTACTTC. Translated, it gives CASSQRTSIMSYEQYF.

This clonotype was observed at least ten times. This beta chain turned up in a library designed for alpha chains; as an off-target read, its abundance says little. The CDR3 coding sequence is TGTGCCAGCAGTCTTATAGCCAAGAACACCGGGGAGCTGTTTTTT. It is translated as CASSLIAKNTGELFF. The chain recombines TRBV27 with TRBJ2-2; no clear D gene. Germline V CDR1 and CDR2: MNHEY, SMNVEV (reference sequence). The CDR3 totals 15 residues. V lost 5 bases to trimming and J lost 1 base, with 11 bases between them.

There are many counts of this clonotype. The size of this beta chain means little, since it is a stray read in a library made for alpha chains. The chain carries TRBV7-2 and TRBJ2-7, with 12 bases that match TRBD2. Germline-derived CDR1 and CDR2 are SGHTA and FQGNSA. V was pared by 2 bases and J by 7 bases, with 6 bases of the junction left unmatched. CDR3 length: 15 residues. CDR3 in amino acids: CASSLLAGGPEEQYF. The CDR3 DNA reads as TGTGCCAGCAGCTTACTAGCGGGGGGGCCCGAGGAGCAGTACTTC.

This clonotype appeared a few times. A library prepared for alpha chains yielded this beta chain as an off-target read; its size is of little meaning. The J gene is TRBJ1-3, the V gene TRBV27; TRBD1 agrees at 10 bases. CDR3 length: 14 residues. Trimming took 8 bases from V and 7 from J; bases not matched to a gene: 8. Germline values: CDR1 MNHEY, CDR2 SMNVEV (reference sequence). CDR3 protein: CASGKDRGRNTIYF. The CDR3 bases are TGTGCCAGCGGGAAAGACAGGGGGCGGAACACCATATATTTT.

This clonotype is medium-sized within its sample. A library prepared for alpha chains yielded this beta chain as an off-target read; its size is of little meaning. The rearrangement joins TRBV7-2 to TRBJ2-7; tentative D call: TRBD2 (6 bases). The length of the CDR3 is 15 residues. V lost 5 bases and J 3 bases, leaving 17 bases between the germline ends. Germline values: CDR1 SGHTA, CDR2 FQGNSA. CDR3 in amino acids: CASSLTGTFNYEQYF. CDR3 nucleotide sequence: TGTGCCAGCAGCCTAACCGGGACTTTTAACTACGAGCAGTACTTC.

The table lists this clonotype with many counts. Because this beta chain is a stray read in a library intended to capture alpha chains, its abundance should not be given much weight. The chain carries TRBV2 and TRBJ2-7; D gene ambiguous. This CDR3 contains 12 residues. Looked up from germline, CDR1 is SNHLY and CDR2 is FYNNEI. The V gene lost 4 bases and the J gene lost 7 bases, with 11 bases spanning the gap. As DNA, the CDR3 is TGTGCCAGCAGTGTAGGAATTTGGGAGCAGTACTTC. Translated: CASSVGIWEQYF.

Within the sample, this clonotype is medium-sized (0.01 to 0.1%). Because this beta chain is a stray read in a library intended to capture alpha chains, its abundance should not be given much weight. The genes are TRBV20-1 and TRBJ2-5, with TRBD2 matching 9 bases. This CDR3 region has 16 residues. Germline CDR1 is DFQATT and CDR2 is SNEGSKA (reference sequence). The trim removed 4 bases at V and 4 bases at J, leaving 13 bases unmatched. CDR3 sequence reads: CSATGLPGLARETQYF. DNA of the CDR3: TGCAGTGCTACCGGTCTCCCGGGACTAGCCAGAGAGACCCAGTACTTC.

On this clonotype itself: This beta chain came through as a stray read in a library set up for alpha chains, and its size says little. This chain connects TRBV7-2 to TRBJ2-1; 10 bases line up with TRBD2. Germline-derived CDR1 and CDR2 are SGHTA and FQGNSA. Trimming took 1 base from V and 6 from J; bases not matched to a gene: 6. The CDR3 is 16 residues long. The CDR3 bases are TGTGCCAGCAGCTTAGTGGTAGCGGGGGGATTCAATGAGCAGTTCTTC. It encodes CASSLVVAGGFNEQFF. The complete variable domain, with remaining parts taken from reference TRBV7-2 and TRBJ2-1, reads GAGVSQSPSNKVTEKGKDVELRCDPISGHTALYWYRQSLGQGLEFLIYFQGNSAPDKSGLPSDRFSAERTGGSVSTLTIQRTQQEDSAVYLCASSLVVAGGFNEQFFGPGTRLTVL.

As concerns this clonotype: Being off target in a library aimed at alpha chains, this beta chain has a size of little meaning. The chain recombines TRBV5-1 with TRBJ2-2; 14 positions match TRBD2. The ends lost 4 bases at V and 5 bases at J; junction bases unmatched: 10. The germline V gene encodes CDR1 SGHRS and CDR2 YFSETQ. This CDR3 contains 18 residues. CDR3 bases: TGCGCCAGCAGCCCTGGACTAGCGGGGGGCCTTAGGACCGGGGAGCTGTTTTTT. Amino acid sequence: CASSPGLAGGLRTGELFF. Complete variable domain (other parts from reference TRBV5-1 and TRBJ2-2): KAGVTQTPRYLIKTRGQQVTLSCSPISGHRSVSWYQQTPGQGLQFLFEYFSETQRNKGNFPGRFSGRQFSNSRSEMNVSTLELGDSALYLCASSPGLAGGLRTGELFFGEGSRLTVL.

This clonotype showed up many times. Being off target in a library aimed at alpha chains, this beta chain has a size of little meaning. The genes are TRBV28 and TRBJ1-4, with 9 bases identical to TRBD1. V trimming: 3 bases; J trimming: 6 bases; junction bases outside the gene matches: 8. CDR3 length: 16 amino acids. Germline CDR1 and CDR2: MDHEN and SYDVKM. Here the CDR3 reads CASSFSGRDRDEKLFF. The CDR3, as DNA: TGTGCCAGCAGTTTTTCAGGCCGGGACAGGGATGAAAAACTGTTTTTT.

This clonotype counts as medium-sized. Since the library was made to target alpha chains, this beta chain is a stray read and its abundance is not meaningful. The chain is built from TRBV28 and TRBJ1-1; a possible D gene is TRBD1 (5 bases). V lost 3 bases and J 0 bases, leaving 11 bases between the germline ends. Germline CDR1 reads MDHEN; CDR2 reads SYDVKM. The CDR3 is 15 amino acids. CDR3 bases: TGTGCCAGCAGTTTGGGGGGGTACATGAACACTGAAGCTTTCTTT. Amino acids: CASSLGGYMNTEAFF.